This T cell receptor (beta chain) was captured by sequencing in a study of regulatory T cells in long-lasting Graves disease. This clonotype was seen at least ten times. The germline V gene encodes CDR1 KGHSH and CDR2 LQKENI. V lost 5 bases and J lost 4, with 17 bases in between. The CDR3 covers 15 residues. Construction of the TCR beta libraries employed iRepertoire HTBI primers in conjunction with Arm-PCR of CDR3 regions. Via MiXCR, TCRdb re-called the multiplex PCR reads, giving one row per CDR3 protein. The sample includes approximately 300,000 distinct CDR3 sequences, roughly 18% seen only once; the top ten take about 39%. Sample time point: newly diagnosed GD, antithyroid drugs for less than 3 months. RNA from PBMCs was the source of the TCR library.

This material consisted of peripheral blood mononuclear cells (PBMCs), taken at new diagnosis, from a patient treated with antithyroid drugs. V is TRBV18 and J is TRBJ1-2, with unresolved D. The receptor was isolated from a female donor with Graves disease. The CDR3 DNA reads TGTGCCAGCTCATATGATCTCGATCTTGGCTATGGCTACACCTTC. This codes for CASSYDLDLGYGYTF.